This T cell receptor beta chain stems from a study of blood T cell repertoires in COVID-19 (TCRdb year 2020). Background on the whole study: The collaborator samples originated in the United States, Italy and Spain and spanned the acute and convalescent phases of COVID-19. The material from the prospective study consisted of cDNA or gDNA derived from T cells, B-cell-depleted T cells, or PBMCs. Subjects who had been exposed to COVID-19, were actively infected with it, or had recovered from it provided the deeply sampled blood TCRbeta repertoires that made up the dataset. The repertoires were released in a freely available public database intended as a resource for research on the immune response to SARS-CoV-2. The samples were drawn from two sources: the first 160 participants of the ongoing ImmuneRACE study, and 950 to 1,500 subjects contributed by 6 global collaborators. Nearly every sample came with metadata listing a de-identified subject ID, COVID-19 status, age in years and sex. Where available, HLA class I and class II types were obtained from metadata supplied by the sample provider rather than from assay-based typing. General conclusions and limits of the study: How much clinical and demographic metadata was included differed by source and by participant, and the metadata was provided uncurated.

With respect to this clone: Its antigen remains undetermined. The input lacks base qualities; no much larger clone sits a single base away.

The germline V gene (reference sequence) supplies CDR1 MNHNY and CDR2 SVGAGI. The CDR3 contains 13 residues, cysteine and phenylalanine counted. Only the CDR3 part of the read is kept: 39 bases, read in frame from the first base. Trimming removed 7 bases from V and 4 bases from J, leaving 11 bases between the germline ends. A second Seattle source provided samples from volunteer blood donors who had recovered from COVID-19. Each collaborating institution followed its own protocols to collect whole blood in K2EDTA tubes. For TCRbeta analysis, collaborator samples were shipped as frozen whole blood, as isolated PBMCs, or as DNA extracted from either sample type. The immunoSEQ Assay, a bias-controlled multiplex PCR, was used to amplify TCRbeta CDR3 regions from genomic DNA. Under the source paper's analysis protocol: The number of nucleated cells in each sample was estimated by amplification of reference gene primers within the assay. Sequence reads were collapsed and filtered to measure the absolute abundance of every unique TCRbeta CDR3 rearrangement. For each sample, productive Simpson clonality was calculated as the square root of Simpson's diversity index over productive rearrangements. In TCRdb, the immuneACCESS table is reduced to in-frame sequences with V and J assigned. These tables do not hold every clone; where another copy was compared, an unresolved V gene accounts for under half, and the others remain unexplained. D and trimming were read from the DNA, whereas the V and J calls and clone size are those reported in that table. The sample contains about 160,000 clones, almost 85% of them found a single time. The ten largest clonotypes hold about 8% of the sample.

This chain joins TRBV6-6 to TRBJ1-5; a weak D assignment points to TRBD1 (6 bases agree). The TCR was taken from a man between 35 and 55 years old who had recovered from COVID-19. The sequencing input was peripheral blood. The DNA sequence follows: TGTGCCAGCATCTACGACAGGAATCAGCCCCAGCATTTT. Its translation is CASIYDRNQPQHF.